The rows below give T cell receptor beta chains drawn from one sample of a study of shared clonotypes between healthy human individuals. The data were produced by immunoSEQ multiplex PCR, yet TCRdb's version contains in-frame clones alone and is incomplete. The table records 500,000 to 700,000 clones, 85% to 95% of them present only once. The material sequenced was naive CD8+ T cells sorted from blood. Source of these receptors: a young woman in good health. CDR3s include the opening cysteine and the closing phenylalanine or tryptophan. D genes are given only for firm matches. Rows give clone size only sometimes, using once, few, many, or a class for an expanded clone.

cdr3_length: 18; clone_size: -; d_call: -; j_call: TRBJ2-7; v_call: TRBV28; cdr3_nt: TGTGCCAGCAGTTCGACACGACCTGAGGCCAGTGCCCCCTACGAGCAGTACTTC; cdr3_aa: CASSSTRPEASAPYEQYF
cdr3_length: 15; clone_size: -; d_call: -; j_call: TRBJ2-2; v_call: TRBV4-1; cdr3_nt: TGCGCCAGCAGCCAAGATCAGGGACAAACCGGGGAGCTGTTTTTT; cdr3_aa: CASSQDQGQTGELFF
cdr3_length: 11; clone_size: -; d_call: -; j_call: TRBJ1-2; v_call: TRBV5-4; cdr3_nt: TGTGCCAGCAGCTCGGAACGGGGCTACACCTTC; cdr3_aa: CASSSERGYTF
cdr3_length: 12; clone_size: -; d_call: -; j_call: TRBJ2-7; v_call: TRBV29-1; cdr3_nt: TGCAGCGTTGAAACAGTTTACTACGAGCAGTACTTC; cdr3_aa: CSVETVYYEQYF
cdr3_length: 15; clone_size: -; d_call: TRBD2; j_call: TRBJ2-1; v_call: TRBV15; cdr3_nt: TGTGCCACCAGTACCTTCCGGGAGGCGGGGAATGAGCAGTTCTTC; cdr3_aa: CATSTFREAGNEQFF
cdr3_length: 14; clone_size: -; d_call: -; j_call: TRBJ1-4; v_call: TRBV11-3; cdr3_nt: TGTGCCAGCAGCTCACCAGGTTTGGGAGAAAAACTGTTTTTT; cdr3_aa: CASSSPGLGEKLFF
cdr3_length: 16; clone_size: -; d_call: -; j_call: TRBJ2-7; v_call: TRBV4-1; cdr3_nt: TGCGCCAGCAGCCAAGCACAGCAGGGGACCAACTACGAGCAGTACTTC; cdr3_aa: CASSQAQQGTNYEQYF
cdr3_length: 16; clone_size: -; d_call: -; j_call: TRBJ1-1; v_call: TRBV4-2; cdr3_nt: TGTGCCAGCAGCCAAGATTTGGGTCAGGCGAACACTGAAGCTTTCTTT; cdr3_aa: CASSQDLGQANTEAFF
cdr3_length: 13; clone_size: -; d_call: TRBD1; j_call: TRBJ2-7; v_call: TRBV9; cdr3_nt: TGTGCCAGCAGCGTGGGACAGACCTACGAGCAGTACTTC; cdr3_aa: CASSVGQTYEQYF
cdr3_length: 16; clone_size: once; d_call: -; j_call: TRBJ1-2; v_call: TRBV5-6; cdr3_nt: TGTGCCAGCAGCTTGGTGGGCAGGGATATATGGTATGGCTACACCTTC; cdr3_aa: CASSLVGRDIWYGYTF
cdr3_length: 14; clone_size: -; d_call: TRBD1; j_call: TRBJ1-2; v_call: TRBV28; cdr3_nt: TGTGCCAGCAGTTTAACAGGGGGGGGCTATGGCTACACCTTC; cdr3_aa: CASSLTGGGYGYTF
cdr3_length: 16; clone_size: -; d_call: -; j_call: TRBJ2-7; v_call: TRBV7-9; cdr3_nt: TGTGCCAGCAGCTTAAACTCCGGGGCCGAGTACTACGAGCAGTACTTC; cdr3_aa: CASSLNSGAEYYEQYF
cdr3_length: 14; clone_size: -; d_call: -; j_call: TRBJ1-5; v_call: TRBV6-1; cdr3_nt: TGTGCCAGTTGCGAGCGGGGGGGTACTCAGCCCCAGCATTTT; cdr3_aa: CASCERGGTQPQHF
cdr3_length: 13; clone_size: -; d_call: -; j_call: TRBJ1-1; v_call: TRBV27; cdr3_nt: TGTGCCAGCAGTGGGAGTATGAACACTGAAGCTTTCTTT; cdr3_aa: CASSGSMNTEAFF
cdr3_length: 15; clone_size: -; d_call: TRBD1; j_call: TRBJ2-7; v_call: TRBV6-6; cdr3_nt: TGTGCCAGCAGTCCGACAGGGGGGTTCTCCTACGAGCAGTACTTC; cdr3_aa: CASSPTGGFSYEQYF
cdr3_length: 19; clone_size: -; d_call: -; j_call: TRBJ1-2; v_call: TRBV28; cdr3_nt: TGTGCCAGCAGTTTCCTCTTCTCCCAGGGGCAGGGATTGGGCTGGCGCTACACCTTC; cdr3_aa: CASSFLFSQGQGLGWRYTF
cdr3_length: 16; clone_size: -; d_call: TRBD2; j_call: TRBJ2-1; v_call: TRBV5-6; cdr3_nt: TGTGCCAGCAGCCCTGGGGGCGGGAGGTCCTTTGATGAGCAGTTCTTC; cdr3_aa: CASSPGGGRSFDEQFF
cdr3_length: 15; clone_size: -; d_call: TRBD1; j_call: TRBJ2-5; v_call: TRBV28; cdr3_nt: TGTGCCAGCAGTTCGCCCCGGACAGGATTGGAGACCCAGTACTTC; cdr3_aa: CASSSPRTGLETQYF
cdr3_length: 13; clone_size: -; d_call: TRBD1; j_call: TRBJ2-7; v_call: TRBV5-1; cdr3_nt: TGCGCCAGCAGCTGGAATGGACAGGCCGAGCAGTACTTC; cdr3_aa: CASSWNGQAEQYF
cdr3_length: 13; clone_size: -; d_call: -; j_call: TRBJ1-1; v_call: TRBV19; cdr3_nt: TGTGCCAGTAGTATGTGGGGTGTATCTGAAGCTTTCTTT; cdr3_aa: CASSMWGVSEAFF
cdr3_length: 17; clone_size: -; d_call: TRBD1; j_call: TRBJ2-1; v_call: TRBV11-2; cdr3_nt: TGTGCCAGCAGCTTAACGGGGGACAGGAGAGCAATGGATGAGCAGTTCTTC; cdr3_aa: CASSLTGDRRAMDEQFF
cdr3_length: 13; clone_size: -; d_call: -; j_call: TRBJ2-1; v_call: TRBV27; cdr3_nt: TGTGCCACCGCGACAAGCTCCTACAATGAGCAGTTCTTC; cdr3_aa: CATATSSYNEQFF
cdr3_length: 13; clone_size: -; d_call: -; j_call: TRBJ1-1; v_call: TRBV19; cdr3_nt: TGTGCCAGTAGCCTGACAGAGAACACTGAAGCTTTCTTT; cdr3_aa: CASSLTENTEAFF
cdr3_length: 16; clone_size: -; d_call: TRBD2; j_call: TRBJ2-5; v_call: TRBV28; cdr3_nt: TGTGCCAGCAGTCCCCTAGCGGGAGAGGGTGAAGAGACCCAGTACTTC; cdr3_aa: CASSPLAGEGEETQYF
cdr3_length: 15; clone_size: once; d_call: -; j_call: TRBJ2-3; v_call: TRBV28; cdr3_nt: TGTGCCAGCAGTTTGTGGGAGTCCGGCACAGATACGCAGTATTTT; cdr3_aa: CASSLWESGTDTQYF
cdr3_length: 13; clone_size: -; d_call: -; j_call: TRBJ2-3; v_call: TRBV11-3; cdr3_nt: TGTGCCAGCAGCTTAGATTTCACAGATACGCAGTATTTT; cdr3_aa: CASSLDFTDTQYF
cdr3_length: 12; clone_size: -; d_call: -; j_call: TRBJ2-5; v_call: TRBV7-6; cdr3_nt: TGTGCCAGCAGCCGGGACGGCGAGACCCAGTACTTC; cdr3_aa: CASSRDGETQYF
cdr3_length: 14; clone_size: -; d_call: -; j_call: TRBJ1-1; v_call: TRBV9; cdr3_nt: TGTGCCAGCAGCCCCCACGCAGGGGTTACTGAAGCTTTCTTT; cdr3_aa: CASSPHAGVTEAFF
cdr3_length: 15; clone_size: -; d_call: -; j_call: TRBJ1-5; v_call: TRBV28; cdr3_nt: TGTGCCAGCAGTTTAGAGGTGCAGGGCGATCAGCCCCAGCATTTT; cdr3_aa: CASSLEVQGDQPQHF
cdr3_length: 14; clone_size: -; d_call: -; j_call: TRBJ1-1; v_call: TRBV5-5; cdr3_nt: TGTGCCAGCAGCTCCCGTCGGGGTGACACTGAAGCTTTCTTT; cdr3_aa: CASSSRRGDTEAFF
cdr3_length: 12; clone_size: few; d_call: TRBD2; j_call: TRBJ2-7; v_call: TRBV7-9; cdr3_nt: TGTGCCAGCAGCCTAGCGGGGGGTGAGCAGTACTTC; cdr3_aa: CASSLAGGEQYF
cdr3_length: 15; clone_size: -; d_call: TRBD2; j_call: TRBJ2-7; v_call: TRBV15; cdr3_nt: TGTGCCACCAGCAGTCATAGCGGGAGAGCCTACGAGCAGTACTTC; cdr3_aa: CATSSHSGRAYEQYF
cdr3_length: 14; clone_size: -; d_call: -; j_call: TRBJ1-1; v_call: TRBV18; cdr3_nt: TGTGCCAGCTCACCAGAAACAGGGAACACTGAAGCTTTCTTT; cdr3_aa: CASSPETGNTEAFF
cdr3_length: 14; clone_size: -; d_call: TRBD2; j_call: TRBJ2-7; v_call: TRBV5-4; cdr3_nt: TGTGCCAGCAGCTTGCGGGGGGAAGGCTACGAGCAGTACTTC; cdr3_aa: CASSLRGEGYEQYF
cdr3_length: 14; clone_size: -; d_call: -; j_call: TRBJ2-7; v_call: TRBV11-2; cdr3_nt: TGTGCCAGCAGCTTAGTTACAGGAAACTACGAGCAGTACTTC; cdr3_aa: CASSLVTGNYEQYF
cdr3_length: 11; clone_size: -; d_call: -; j_call: TRBJ2-7; v_call: TRBV28; cdr3_nt: TGTGCCAGCAGTTCGAGCTACGAGCAGTACTTC; cdr3_aa: CASSSSYEQYF
cdr3_length: 14; clone_size: -; d_call: -; j_call: TRBJ2-7; v_call: TRBV10-3; cdr3_nt: TGTGCCATCAGTGATGATCTCCGGGGTTACGAGCAGTACTTC; cdr3_aa: CAISDDLRGYEQYF
cdr3_length: 15; clone_size: -; d_call: TRBD1; j_call: TRBJ1-2; v_call: TRBV7-9; cdr3_nt: TGTGCCAGCAGCAGCACTCAGGGGGCTTACTATGGCTACACCTTC; cdr3_aa: CASSSTQGAYYGYTF